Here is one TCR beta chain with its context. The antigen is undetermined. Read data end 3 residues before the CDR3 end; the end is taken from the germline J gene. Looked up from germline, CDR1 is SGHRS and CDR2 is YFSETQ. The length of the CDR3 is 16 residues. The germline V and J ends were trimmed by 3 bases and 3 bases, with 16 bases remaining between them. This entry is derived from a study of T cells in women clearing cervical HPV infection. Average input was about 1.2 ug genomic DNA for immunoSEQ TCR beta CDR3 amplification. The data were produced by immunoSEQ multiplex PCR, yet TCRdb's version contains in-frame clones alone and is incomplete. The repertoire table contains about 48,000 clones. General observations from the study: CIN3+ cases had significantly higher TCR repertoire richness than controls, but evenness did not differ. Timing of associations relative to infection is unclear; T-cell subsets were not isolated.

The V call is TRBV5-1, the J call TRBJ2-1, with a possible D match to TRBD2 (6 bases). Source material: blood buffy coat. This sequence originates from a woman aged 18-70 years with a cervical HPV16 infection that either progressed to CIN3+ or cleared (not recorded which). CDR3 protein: CASSWELRLGYNEQFF. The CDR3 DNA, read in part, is TGCGCCAGCAGCTGGGAGTTGAGACTAGGCTACAATGAG.